The source of this TCR beta chain is a study of cytomegalovirus exposure and HLA in healthy donors. The study ran its PCR with 60 Vbeta and 13 Jbeta primers. Sequencing used immunoSEQ multiplex PCR; TCRdb keeps in-frame clones, though not all of them. The sample holds more than 80,000 clones, about four fifths seen once. Note on this clone: Its antigen remains unidentified.

Broader study findings: Rare sequences made up most TCRs, while some public TCRs were found in many donors. An observed cluster of highly shared sequence variants was recorded as a likely sequencing artifact. TCR beta chain V- and J-gene trimming was linked, in a later analysis, to a missense variant in DCLRE1C. Most CMV-associated TCR beta chains were later found to appear HLA-restricted.

The TCR originated in a woman between 50 and 59 years old in good health and CMV-seropositive. Sample: PBMCs.

The CDR3 loop reads CASSYNSRQSYEQYF. The CDR3 nucleotides are TGTGCCAGCAGTTACAACAGCCGACAGTCCTACGAGCAGTACTTC. The genes are TRBV6-5 and TRBJ2-7; possibly TRBD1 for D (5 bases). The CDR3 length is 15 residues. The V end lost 2 bases, the J end lost 1 base, and 12 bases lay between the germline ends. CDR1 and CDR2 (germline): MNHEY, SVGAGI.